This T cell receptor beta chain comes out of a study of chemoradiotherapy in HPV16-positive cancers (dated by TCRdb to between 2022 and 2023). Background for the entire study: Candidate HPV-specific T-cell clones and common TCR motifs were defined through functional T-cell assays on cells from two HPV16-positive patients. The study asked whether T-cell immunity against the HPV oncoproteins E6 and E7 changes during chemoradiotherapy and whether it affects survival. The candidate HPV-specific TCRs and motifs were then tracked in TCR repertoires from around 93 patients with HPV-related cancers. What the authors observed across the whole study: In HPV16-positive patients, expansion of HPV-responsive T cells during chemoradiotherapy was found to be associated with improved recurrence-free survival. Expansion of candidate HPV-specific clones and E7-related TCR motifs was observed in the tumor microenvironment during treatment, whereas no such expansion was observed for non-HPV-specific T cells. The functional definition of HPV-specific T cells was derived from only two HPV16-positive patients, and the survival association was reported for HPV16-positive patients.

Receptor amplification or capture employed the immunoSEQ multiplex PCR assay. TCRdb stores this immuneACCESS table with in-frame sequences only. Part of the clones is absent; in the studies checked, under half of the shortfall reflects unresolved V genes, and no reason is known for the rest. Across this sample there are thousands of clones, with 80% to 90% seen only once. The top ten clonotypes cover more than 7% of the sample. Repertoires were sampled repeatedly over the course of chemoradiotherapy so that clonal expansion in the tumor microenvironment could be followed. This clone was found once. The antigen it recognizes is unknown. No base quality information exists; no much larger clone differs at one position. V ends up 2 bases short and J 1 base short, with an unmatched junction base count of 4. The CDR3 covers 15 residues, taking in both the cysteine and the phenylalanine. Of all the DNA, just the CDR3 is kept, 45 bases in frame from base 1. CDR1 and CDR2, looked up from the germline V gene, are SNHLY and FYNNEI.

This receptor chain uses TRBV2 and TRBJ2-7, with TRBD2 matching 8 junction bases. The clonotype comes from a human donor with HPV-associated anogenital cancer. Material: tumor tissue, obtained from a patient who underwent chemoradiotherapy. The sequence in DNA is TGTGCCAGCAGTGAATCATTAGCGGGGTCCTACGAGCAGTACTTC. Its translation is CASSESLAGSYEQYF.